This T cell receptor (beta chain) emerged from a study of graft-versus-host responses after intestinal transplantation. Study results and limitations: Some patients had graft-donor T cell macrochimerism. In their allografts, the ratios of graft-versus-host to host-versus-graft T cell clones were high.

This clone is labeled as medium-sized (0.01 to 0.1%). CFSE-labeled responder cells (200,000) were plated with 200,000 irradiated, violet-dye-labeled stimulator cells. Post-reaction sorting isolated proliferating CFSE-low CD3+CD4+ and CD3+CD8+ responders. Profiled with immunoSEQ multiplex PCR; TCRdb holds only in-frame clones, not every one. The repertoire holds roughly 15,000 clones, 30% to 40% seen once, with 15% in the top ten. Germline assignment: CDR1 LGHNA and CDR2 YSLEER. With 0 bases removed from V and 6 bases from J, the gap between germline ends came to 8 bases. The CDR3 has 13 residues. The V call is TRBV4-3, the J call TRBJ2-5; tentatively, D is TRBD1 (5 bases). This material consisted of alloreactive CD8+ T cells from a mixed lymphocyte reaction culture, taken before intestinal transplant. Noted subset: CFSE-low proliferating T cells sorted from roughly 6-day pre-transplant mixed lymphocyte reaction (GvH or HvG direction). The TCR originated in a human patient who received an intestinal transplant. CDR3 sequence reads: CASSQDLGQTQYF. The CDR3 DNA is TGCGCCAGCAGCCAAGATCTGGGGCAGACCCAGTACTTC.